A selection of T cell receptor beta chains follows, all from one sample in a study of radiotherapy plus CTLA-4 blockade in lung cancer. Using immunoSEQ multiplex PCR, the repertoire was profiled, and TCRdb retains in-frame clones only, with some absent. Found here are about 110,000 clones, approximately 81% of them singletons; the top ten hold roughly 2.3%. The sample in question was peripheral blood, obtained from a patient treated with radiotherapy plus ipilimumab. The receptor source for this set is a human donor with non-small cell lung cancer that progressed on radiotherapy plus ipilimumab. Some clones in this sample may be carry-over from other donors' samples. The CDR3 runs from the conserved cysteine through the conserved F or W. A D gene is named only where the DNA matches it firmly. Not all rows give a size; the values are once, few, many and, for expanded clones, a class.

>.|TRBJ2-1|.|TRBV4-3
TGCGCCAGCAGCCAAGATGTGCCGGGTCCGGGTGAGCAGTTCTTC
CASSQDVPGPGEQFF
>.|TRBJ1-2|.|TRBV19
TGTGCCAGTAGTATTAGGCAGGGGTTGCATGGCTACACCTTC
CASSIRQGLHGYTF
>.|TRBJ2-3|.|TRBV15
TGTGCCACCAGCAGAGATCTTCAAGGGGGCACAGATACGCAGTATTTT
CATSRDLQGGTDTQYF
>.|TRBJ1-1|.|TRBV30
TGTGCCTGGAGACGGGTGGAGGCTTTCTTT
CAWRRVEAFF
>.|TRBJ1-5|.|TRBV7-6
TGTGCCAGCAGCGAGACAGTCAGGGGCTCGGAAAATCAGCCCCAGCATTTT
CASSETVRGSENQPQHF
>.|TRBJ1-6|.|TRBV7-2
TGTGCCAGCAGCACAAGACACCTTAATTCACCCCTCCACTTT
CASSTRHLNSPLHF
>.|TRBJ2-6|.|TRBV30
TGTGCCTGGAGTGTACTCTCCCTCTCTGGGGCCAACGTCCTGACTTTC
CAWSVLSLSGANVLTF
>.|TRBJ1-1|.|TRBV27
TGTGCCAGCAGTCTTCTATGGGGGACTGAAGCTTTCTTT
CASSLLWGTEAFF
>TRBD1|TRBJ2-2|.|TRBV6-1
TGTGCCAGCAGCCAGGACAGGGGTTACACCGGGGAGCTGTTTTTT
CASSQDRGYTGELFF
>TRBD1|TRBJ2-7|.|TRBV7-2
TGTGCCAGCAGCCGAAACAGGGGGGCCTACGAGCGGTACTTC
CASSRNRGAYERYF
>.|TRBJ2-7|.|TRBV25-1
TGTGCCAGCAGAAGAAACTACGAGCAGTACTTC
CASRRNYEQYF
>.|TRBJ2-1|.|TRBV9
TGTGCCAGCGGATTTTCGAGCGGCCAGCAGTTCTTC
CASGFSSGQQFF
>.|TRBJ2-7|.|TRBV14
TGTGCCAGCAGCTGGAGTGAGGTGGGCAGGGTGGCGTACCCCACCTACGAGCAGTACTTC
CASSWSEVGRVAYPTYEQYF
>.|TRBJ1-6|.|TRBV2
TGTGCCAGCAAGTTTTCAGTGCTATCCGATAATTCACCCCTCCACTTT
CASKFSVLSDNSPLHF
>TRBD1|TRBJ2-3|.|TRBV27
TGTGCCAGCAGGAGGGGGCTCGGCACAGATACGCAGTATTTT
CASRRGLGTDTQYF
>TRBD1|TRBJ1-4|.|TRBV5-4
TGTGCCAGCAGCCTCAAGCTCGGACAGGGAGAACTGTTTTTT
CASSLKLGQGELFF
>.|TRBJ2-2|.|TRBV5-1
TGCGCCAGCAGCTTGTTACCAACCGGGGAGCTGTTTTTT
CASSLLPTGELFF
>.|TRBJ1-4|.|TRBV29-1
TGCAGCGCCGGGGGAGCGGGTGAAAAACTGTTTTTT
CSAGGAGEKLFF
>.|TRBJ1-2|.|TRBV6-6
TGTGCCAGCAGCCCGGGACTGCTCTATGGCTACACCTTC
CASSPGLLYGYTF
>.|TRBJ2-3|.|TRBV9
TGTGCCAGCAGCGCTTTCGGAGATACGCAGTATTTT
CASSAFGDTQYF
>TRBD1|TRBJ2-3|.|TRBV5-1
TGCGCCAGCAGCGCAGGACAGGGGACCGATACGCAGTATTTT
CASSAGQGTDTQYF
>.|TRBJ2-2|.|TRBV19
TGTGCCAGCAGTCTAGCTGGGGTTGGTGTCGGGGAGCTGTTTTTT
CASSLAGVGVGELFF
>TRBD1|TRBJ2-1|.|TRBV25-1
TGTGCCAGCGCCGGGACAGGGCTCGTGTATGAGCAGTTCTTC
CASAGTGLVYEQFF
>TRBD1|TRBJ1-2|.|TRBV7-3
TGTGCCAGCAGCGGGACAGGGGGCTATGGCTACACCTTC
CASSGTGGYGYTF
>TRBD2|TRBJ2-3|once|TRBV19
TGTGCCAGTAGCCTCGGGACTAGCGGCACAGATACGCAGTATTTT
CASSLGTSGTDTQYF
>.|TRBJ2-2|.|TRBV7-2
TGTGCCAGCAGCTTACTCGGACAGCCCTTTTCCACCGGGGAGCTGTTTTTT
CASSLLGQPFSTGELFF
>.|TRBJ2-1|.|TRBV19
TGTGCCAGTAGTATAGAGTACTACAATGAGCAGTTCTTC
CASSIEYYNEQFF
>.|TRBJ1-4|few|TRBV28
TGTGCCAGCAGTTTACAGACAACTAATGAAAAACTGTTTTTT
CASSLQTTNEKLFF
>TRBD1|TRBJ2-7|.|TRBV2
TGTGCCAGCAGTACCGGGACAGGGGGCTGGTACGAGCAGTACTTC
CASSTGTGGWYEQYF
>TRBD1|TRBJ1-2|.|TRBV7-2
TGTGCCAGCAGTCGAATGGGGCAGGGGGTTACGTATGGCTACACCTTC
CASSRMGQGVTYGYTF
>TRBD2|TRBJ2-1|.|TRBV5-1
TGCGCCAGCAGCTTGGCTGCGGGGGGCTGGAACAATGAGCAGTTCTTC
CASSLAAGGWNNEQFF
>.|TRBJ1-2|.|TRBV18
TGTGCCAGCTCAGCGAGACAGAGCGTCTATGGCTACACCTTC
CASSARQSVYGYTF
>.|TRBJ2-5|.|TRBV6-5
TGTGCCAGCGGCTTGCAAGAGACCCAGTACTTC
CASGLQETQYF
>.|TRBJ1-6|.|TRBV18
TGTGCCAGCTCACCATACTTCCTCTCCGCGAGCTCCTATAATTCACCCCTCCACTTT
CASSPYFLSASSYNSPLHF
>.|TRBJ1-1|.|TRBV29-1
TGCAGCGTAGACGGTATAGTTCGGACTGAAGCTTTCTTT
CSVDGIVRTEAFF
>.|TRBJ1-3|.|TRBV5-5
TGTGCCAGCAGCCGGAGAGGGGTAGGGGATATTTACACCATATATTTT
CASSRRGVGDIYTIYF
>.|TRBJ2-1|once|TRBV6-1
TGTGCCAGCAGTACCCAGGAGGGGGGCTACAATGAGCAGTTCTTC
CASSTQEGGYNEQFF
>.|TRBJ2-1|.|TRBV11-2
TGTGCCAGCAGCTTAAGACTCACCTCCTACAATGAGCAGTTCTTC
CASSLRLTSYNEQFF
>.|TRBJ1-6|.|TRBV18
TGTGCCAGCTCACCGCAAGACATTAATAATTCACCCCTCCACTTT
CASSPQDINNSPLHF